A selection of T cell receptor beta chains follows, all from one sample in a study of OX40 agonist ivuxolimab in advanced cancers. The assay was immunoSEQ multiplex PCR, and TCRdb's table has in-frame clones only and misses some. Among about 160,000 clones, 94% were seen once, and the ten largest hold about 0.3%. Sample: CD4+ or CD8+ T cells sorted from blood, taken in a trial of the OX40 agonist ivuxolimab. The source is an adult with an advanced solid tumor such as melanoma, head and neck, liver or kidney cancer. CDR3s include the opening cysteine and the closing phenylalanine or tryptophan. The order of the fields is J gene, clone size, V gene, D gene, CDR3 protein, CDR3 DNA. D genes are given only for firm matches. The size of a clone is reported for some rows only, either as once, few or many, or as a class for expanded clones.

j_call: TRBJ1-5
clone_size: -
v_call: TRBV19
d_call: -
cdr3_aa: CASSPPGYSNQPQHF
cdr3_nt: TGTGCCAGTAGCCCCCCTGGATATAGCAATCAGCCCCAGCATTTT

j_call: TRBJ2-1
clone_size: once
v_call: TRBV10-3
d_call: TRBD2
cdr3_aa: CAITRRTSGTDNEQFF
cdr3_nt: TGTGCCATCACCAGGCGGACTAGCGGGACTGACAATGAGCAGTTCTTC

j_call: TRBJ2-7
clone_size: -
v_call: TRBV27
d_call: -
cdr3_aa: CASGKYFSSYEQYF
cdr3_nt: TGTGCCAGCGGAAAATACTTTTCGTCCTACGAGCAGTACTTC

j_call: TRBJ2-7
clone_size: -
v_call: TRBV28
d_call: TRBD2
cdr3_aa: CASTRATSGGAYEQYF
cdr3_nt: TGTGCCAGCACCCGAGCTACTAGCGGGGGAGCCTACGAGCAGTACTTC

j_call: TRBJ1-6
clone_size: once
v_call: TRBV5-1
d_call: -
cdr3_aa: CASSLAGTHYNSPLHF
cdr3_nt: TGCGCCAGCAGCTTGGCCGGGACTCACTATAATTCACCCCTCCACTTT

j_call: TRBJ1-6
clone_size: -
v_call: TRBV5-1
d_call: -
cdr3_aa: CASRPTSGNSPLHF
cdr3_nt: TGCGCCAGCCGCCCAACCTCGGGAAATTCACCCCTCCACTTT

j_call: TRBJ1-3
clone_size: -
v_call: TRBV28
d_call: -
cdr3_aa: CASSAGVSGNTIYF
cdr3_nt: TGTGCCAGCAGTGCCGGGGTCTCTGGAAACACCATATATTTT

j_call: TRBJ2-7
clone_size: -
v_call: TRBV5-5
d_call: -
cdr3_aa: CASSLVGSGPSYEQYF
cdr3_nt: TGTGCCAGCAGCTTGGTAGGTAGCGGTCCATCCTACGAGCAGTACTTC

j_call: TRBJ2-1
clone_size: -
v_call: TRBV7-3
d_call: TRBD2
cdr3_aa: CASSLMEGGFNEQFF
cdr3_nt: TGTGCCAGCAGCTTAATGGAGGGAGGGTTCAATGAGCAGTTCTTC

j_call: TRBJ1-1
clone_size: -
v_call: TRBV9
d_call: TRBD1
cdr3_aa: CASRSQGASEAFF
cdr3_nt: TGTGCCAGCAGGTCACAGGGGGCAAGTGAAGCTTTCTTT